This entry lists 10 T cell receptor beta chains sequenced from one sample in a study of T cell responses to AZD1222 COVID-19 vaccine. TCRdb's copy holds only in-frame clones and misses some; the assay was immunoSEQ multiplex PCR. The table lists approximately 100,000 clones, roughly 87% of them singletons. The specimen comprised peripheral blood, sampled on day 0 of AZD1222 vaccination. The receptor source for this set is an adult in good health.

The chain employs TRBV30 and TRBJ1-1; weak D call: TRBD1 (5 bases). With 3 bases removed from V and 1 base from J, the gap between germline ends came to 18 bases. Germline values: CDR1 GTSNPN, CDR2 SVGIG (reference sequence). The CDR3 covers 16 residues. CDR3 sequence: CAWSVPWTNWNTEAFF. The CDR3 nucleotides read TGTGCCTGGAGCGTACCCTGGACAAACTGGAACACTGAAGCTTTCTTT.

The V gene is TRBV29-1, the J gene TRBJ2-1; 7 bases fit TRBD1. Germline V gene lookup returns CDR1 SQVTM and CDR2 ANQGSEA. V shed 6 bases and J 3 bases; nucleotides not matched to a gene: 8. The CDR3 covers 14 residues. CDR3 DNA sequence: TGCAGCGTCGCTATGGCAGGGGGCTACAATGAGCAGTTCTTC. Protein: CSVAMAGGYNEQFF.

The chain uses TRBV29-1 and TRBJ1-2; tentatively, D is TRBD1 (6 bases). The CDR3 covers 15 residues. V was shortened by 6 bases and J by 10 bases, with 27 bases between the two germline ends. CDR1 is SQVTM, CDR2 ANQGSEA, per germline. CDR3 loop: CSVQERDTRPGNYTF. For the CDR3, the DNA is TGCAGCGTCCAAGAGCGGGACACGCGCCCTGGTAACTACACCTTC.

The chain links TRBV3-1 (or the pseudogene TRBV3-2) to TRBJ1-4; 7 bases align to TRBD1. V shed 4 bases and J 0 bases; nucleotides not matched to a gene: 2. The CDR3 sequence is 15 residues long. Germline V gene sequence: CDR1 LGHDT, CDR2 YNNKEL (reference sequence). The CDR3 DNA follows: TGTGCCAGCAGCCGGGACAGTGCAACTAATGAAAAACTGTTTTTT. It translates to CASSRDSATNEKLFF.

The J gene is TRBJ2-1, the V gene TRBV5-4; 9 nucleotides agree with TRBD2. Germline V gives CDR1 SGHNT, CDR2 YYREEE (reference sequence). The CDR3 has 16 residues. V lost 4 bases and J lost 4; bases outside the gene matches: 9. CDR3 loop: CASSDKRTSAYNEQFF. The CDR3 DNA reads as TGTGCCAGCAGCGACAAACGGACTAGCGCGTACAATGAGCAGTTCTTC.

This rearrangement joins TRBV7-8 to TRBJ1-3; 10 bases line up with TRBD1. J was trimmed by 8 bases and V by 4 bases; bases with no gene match: 8. The CDR3 totals 15 residues. Germline V CDR1 and CDR2: SGHVS, FQNEAQ. CDR3 sequence reads: CASSSQTGGEDTIYF. CDR3 sequence (DNA): TGTGCCAGCAGCTCTCAGACAGGGGGCGAAGACACCATATATTTT.

The chain uses TRBV30 and TRBJ2-3; TRBD2 is a possible D gene (5 bases). Per the germline V gene, CDR1 is GTSNPN and CDR2 is SVGIG (reference sequence). V was pared by 0 bases and J by 5 bases, with 6 bases between. The CDR3 is made up of 12 amino acids. The CDR3 is CAWSVRGDTQYF. Written as DNA, the CDR3 is TGTGCCTGGAGTGTACGGGGAGATACGCAGTATTTT.

The rearrangement uses TRBV5-1 and TRBJ2-5, with TRBD2 identical over 10 bases. Germline CDR1 and CDR2: SGHRS and YFSETQ. The CDR3 contains 16 residues. V lost 3 bases, J lost 3 bases, and 8 bases stayed unmatched. Here the CDR3 DNA reads TGCGCCAGCAGCTACGGAGGGCTAGCGGGGGAAGAGACCCAGTACTTC. Translated, it gives CASSYGGLAGEETQYF.

The chain is built from TRBV3-1 (or the pseudogene TRBV3-2) and TRBJ2-7, with D unresolved. The CDR3 is 15 residues long. Trimming removed 4 bases from V and 2 bases from J, with 15 bases in between. Germline CDR1 reads LGHDT; CDR2 reads YNNKEL (reference sequence). In DNA form, the CDR3 reads TGTGCCAGCAGCCCAGTTCTTGGTACAACCTACGAGCAGTACTTC. It codes for CASSPVLGTTYEQYF.

This clone appeared a few times. This CDR3 reads CASSPRDILNSPLHF. The DNA of the CDR3 is TGTGCCAGCAGCCCCCGGGACATACTTAATTCACCCCTCCACTTT. The rearrangement uses TRBV7-2 and TRBJ1-6; perhaps TRBD1 as D (6 bases). V was shortened by 5 bases and J by 6 bases, with 14 bases between the two germline ends. The germline CDR1 and CDR2 sequences are SGHTA and FQGNSA. The CDR3 extends over 15 amino acids.